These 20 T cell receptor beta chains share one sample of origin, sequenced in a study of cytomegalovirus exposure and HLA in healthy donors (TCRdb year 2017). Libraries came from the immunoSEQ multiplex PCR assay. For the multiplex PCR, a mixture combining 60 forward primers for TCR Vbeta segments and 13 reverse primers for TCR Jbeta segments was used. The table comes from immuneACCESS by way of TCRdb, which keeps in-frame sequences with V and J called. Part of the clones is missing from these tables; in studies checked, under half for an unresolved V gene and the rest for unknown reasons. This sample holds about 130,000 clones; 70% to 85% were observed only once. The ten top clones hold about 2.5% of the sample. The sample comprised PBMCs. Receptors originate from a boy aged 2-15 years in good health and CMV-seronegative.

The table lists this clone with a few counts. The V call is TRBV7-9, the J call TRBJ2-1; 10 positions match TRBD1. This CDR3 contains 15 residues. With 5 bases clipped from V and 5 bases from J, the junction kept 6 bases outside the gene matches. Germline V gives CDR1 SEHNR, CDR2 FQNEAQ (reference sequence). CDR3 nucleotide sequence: TGTGCCAGCAGCGCGACAGGGGGCGCGGACAATGAGCAGTTCTTC. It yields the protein CASSATGGADNEQFF.

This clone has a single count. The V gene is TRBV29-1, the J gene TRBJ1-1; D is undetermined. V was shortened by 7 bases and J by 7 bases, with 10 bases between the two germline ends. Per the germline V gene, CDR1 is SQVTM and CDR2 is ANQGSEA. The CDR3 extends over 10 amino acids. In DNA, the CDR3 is TGCAGCGCAGTGCAGAATGAAGCTTTCTTT. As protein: CSAVQNEAFF.

The CDR3 coding sequence is TGTGCCAGCAGCCAAACCCCGGGACAGCCTAACTACGAGCAGTACTTC. Translated, it gives CASSQTPGQPNYEQYF. V usage is TRBV14 and J usage is TRBJ2-7; 7 bases are shared with TRBD1. CDR3 size: 16 residues. Germline trimming cut 2 bases from V and 3 bases from J; bases unmatched to any gene: 10. Germline V CDR1 and CDR2: SGHDN, FVKESK.

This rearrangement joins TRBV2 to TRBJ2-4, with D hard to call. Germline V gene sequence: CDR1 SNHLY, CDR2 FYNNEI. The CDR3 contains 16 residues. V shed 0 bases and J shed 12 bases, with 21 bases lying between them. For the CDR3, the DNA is TGTGCCAGCAGTGAAGCGCTTAAGCTAGATCCGGGTAATCAGTACTTC. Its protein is CASSEALKLDPGNQYF.

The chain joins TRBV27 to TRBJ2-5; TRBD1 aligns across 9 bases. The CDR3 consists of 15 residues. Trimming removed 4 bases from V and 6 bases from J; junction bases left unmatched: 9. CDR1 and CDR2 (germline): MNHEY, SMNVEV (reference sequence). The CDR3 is CASSSYGTGRQTQYF. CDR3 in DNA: TGTGCCAGCAGTTCATATGGGACAGGGCGGCAGACCCAGTACTTC.

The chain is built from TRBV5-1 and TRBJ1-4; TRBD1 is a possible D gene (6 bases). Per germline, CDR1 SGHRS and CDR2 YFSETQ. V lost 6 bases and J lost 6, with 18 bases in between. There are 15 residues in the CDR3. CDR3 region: CASNSGGGGYEKLFF. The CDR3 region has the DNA TGCGCCAGCAACTCTGGTGGGGGCGGATATGAAAAACTGTTTTTT.

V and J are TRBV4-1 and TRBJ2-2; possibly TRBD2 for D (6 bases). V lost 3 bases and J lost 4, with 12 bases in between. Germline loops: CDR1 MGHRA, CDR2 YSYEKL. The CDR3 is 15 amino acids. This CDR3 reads CASSQLGLPTGELFF. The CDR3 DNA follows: TGCGCCAGCAGCCAGCTGGGACTTCCCACCGGGGAGCTGTTTTTT.

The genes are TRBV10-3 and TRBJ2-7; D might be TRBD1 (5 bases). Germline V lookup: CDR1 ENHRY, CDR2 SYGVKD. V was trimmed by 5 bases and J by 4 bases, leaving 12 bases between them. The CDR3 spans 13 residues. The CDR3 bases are TGTGCCATCAGTAGGCAGGGAAATTACGAGCAGTACGTC. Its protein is CAISRQGNYEQYV.

The CDR3 DNA reads TGTGCCAGCAGCTCCCGGACAGGGAGCAAGACCCAGTACTTC. Its translation: CASSSRTGSKTQYF. The chain links TRBV7-8 to TRBJ2-5; 8 bases fit TRBD1. This CDR3 contains 14 residues. CDR1 SGHVS and CDR2 FQNEAQ come from the germline V gene. After removal of 4 bases from V and 6 bases from J, the junction contained 7 bases not matched to a gene. The complete variable domain, with remaining parts taken from reference TRBV7-8 and TRBJ2-5, reads GAGVSQSPRYKVAKRGQDVALRCDPISGHVSLFWYQQALGQGPEFLTYFQNEAQLDKSGLPSDRFFAERPEGSVSTLKIQRTQQEDSAVYLCASSSRTGSKTQYFGPGTRLLVL.

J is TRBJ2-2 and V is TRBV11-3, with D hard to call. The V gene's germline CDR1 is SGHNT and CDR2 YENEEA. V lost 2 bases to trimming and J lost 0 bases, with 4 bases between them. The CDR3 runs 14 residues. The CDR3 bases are TGTGCCAGCAGCTTATCGGCGAACACCGGGGAGCTGTTTTTT. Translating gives CASSLSANTGELFF.

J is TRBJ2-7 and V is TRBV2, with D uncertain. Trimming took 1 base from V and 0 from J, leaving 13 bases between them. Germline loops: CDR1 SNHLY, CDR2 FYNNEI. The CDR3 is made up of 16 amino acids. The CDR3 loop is CASSEGVGYSSYEQYV. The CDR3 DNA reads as TGTGCCAGCAGTGAAGGGGTGGGCTACAGCTCCTACGAGCAGTACGTC.

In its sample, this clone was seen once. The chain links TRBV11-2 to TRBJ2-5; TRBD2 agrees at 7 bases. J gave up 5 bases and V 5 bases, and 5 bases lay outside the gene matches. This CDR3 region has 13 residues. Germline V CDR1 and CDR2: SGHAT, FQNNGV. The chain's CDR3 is CASSPREGETQYF. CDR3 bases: TGTGCCAGCAGCCCTAGGGAGGGGGAGACCCAGTACTTC.

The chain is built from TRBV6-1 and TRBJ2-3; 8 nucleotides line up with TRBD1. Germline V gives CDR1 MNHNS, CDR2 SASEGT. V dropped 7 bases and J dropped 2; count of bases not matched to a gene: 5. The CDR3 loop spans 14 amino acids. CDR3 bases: TGTGCCAGCACCTCAGGGGGCGCCACAGATACGCAGTATTTT. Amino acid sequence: CASTSGGATDTQYF.

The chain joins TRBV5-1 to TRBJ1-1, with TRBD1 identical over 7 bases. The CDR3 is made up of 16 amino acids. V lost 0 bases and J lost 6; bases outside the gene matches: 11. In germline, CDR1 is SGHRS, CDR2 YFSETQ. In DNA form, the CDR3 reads TGCGCCAGCAGCTTGGCCGGGACAGAGCCGGTAGCTGAAGCTTTCTTT. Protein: CASSLAGTEPVAEAFF. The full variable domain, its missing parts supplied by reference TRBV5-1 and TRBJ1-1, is KAGVTQTPRYLIKTRGQQVTLSCSPISGHRSVSWYQQTPGQGLQFLFEYFSETQRNKGNFPGRFSGRQFSNSRSEMNVSTLELGDSALYLCASSLAGTEPVAEAFFGQGTRLTVV.

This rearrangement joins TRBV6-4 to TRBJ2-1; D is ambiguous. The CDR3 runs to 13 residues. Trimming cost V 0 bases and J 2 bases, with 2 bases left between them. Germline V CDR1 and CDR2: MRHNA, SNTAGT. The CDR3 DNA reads TGTGCCAGCAGTGACTCCACCTACAATGAGCAGTTCTTC. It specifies CASSDSTYNEQFF.

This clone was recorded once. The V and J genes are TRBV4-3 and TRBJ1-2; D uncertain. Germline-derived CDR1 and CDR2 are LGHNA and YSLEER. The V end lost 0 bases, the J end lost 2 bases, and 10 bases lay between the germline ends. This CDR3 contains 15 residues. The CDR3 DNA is TGCGCCAGCAGCCAAGATCCCGAGGGAAACTATGGCTACACCTTC. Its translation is CASSQDPEGNYGYTF.

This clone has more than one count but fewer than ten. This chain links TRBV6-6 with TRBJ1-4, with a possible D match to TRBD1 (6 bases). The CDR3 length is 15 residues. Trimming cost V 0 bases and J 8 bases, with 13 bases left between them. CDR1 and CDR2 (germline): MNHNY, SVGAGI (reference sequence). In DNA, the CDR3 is TGTGCCAGCAGTTACTCGGGGGCTTTAGGGGAAAAACTGTTTTTT. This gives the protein CASSYSGALGEKLFF.

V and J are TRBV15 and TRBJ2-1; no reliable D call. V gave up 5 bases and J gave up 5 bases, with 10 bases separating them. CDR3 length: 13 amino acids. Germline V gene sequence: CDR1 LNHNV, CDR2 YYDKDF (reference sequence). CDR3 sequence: CATSRGANNEQFF. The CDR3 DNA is TGTGCCACCAGCCGAGGAGCGAACAATGAGCAGTTCTTC.

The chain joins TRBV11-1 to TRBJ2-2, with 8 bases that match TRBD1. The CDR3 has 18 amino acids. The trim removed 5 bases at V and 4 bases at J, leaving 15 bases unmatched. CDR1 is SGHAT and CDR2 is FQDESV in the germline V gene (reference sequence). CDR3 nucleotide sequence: TGTGCCAGCAGCCTTCGGACAGGGTGGAACCGTGGCACCGGGGAGCTGTTTTTT. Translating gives CASSLRTGWNRGTGELFF.

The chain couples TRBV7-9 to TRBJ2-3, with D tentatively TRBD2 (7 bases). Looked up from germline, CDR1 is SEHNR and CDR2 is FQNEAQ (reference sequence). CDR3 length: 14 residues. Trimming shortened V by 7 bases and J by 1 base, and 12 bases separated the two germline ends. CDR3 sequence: CASIRGARTDTQYF. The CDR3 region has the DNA TGTGCCAGCATCCGGGGGGCCCGCACAGATACGCAGTATTTT.